A selection of T cell receptor beta chains follows, all from one sample in a study of identical twins. One entry per CDR3 protein, called by TCRdb with MiXCR from the 5' RACE reads. The sample contains approximately 150,000 distinct CDR3 sequences, roughly 3.3% of which appear only once. The specimen sequenced was memory T cells sorted from blood. All receptors derive from a man younger than 35 in good health. CDR3s include the opening cysteine and the closing phenylalanine or tryptophan. The order of the fields is CDR3 length, clone size, V gene, D gene, J gene, CDR3 DNA, CDR3 protein. The D gene is left open where the match is weak. Size is omitted from some rows. Given values are once, few, many or a class for expanded clones.

CDR3 length: 14; clone size: few; V gene: TRBV20-1; D gene: TRBD1; J gene: TRBJ1-2; CDR3 DNA: TGCAGTGCAGAGACAGGGTTGTACTCCCCTGGGAACACCTTC; CDR3 protein: CSAETGLYSPGNTF
CDR3 length: 13; clone size: many; V gene: TRBV20-1; D gene: .; J gene: TRBJ2-5; CDR3 DNA: TGCAGTGCTAGAGATGTCTACCAAGAGACCCAGTACTTC; CDR3 protein: CSARDVYQETQYF
CDR3 length: 17; clone size: many; V gene: TRBV18; D gene: .; J gene: TRBJ2-1; CDR3 DNA: TGTGCCAGCTCACCACCATCAGGACTGAGGGTCTTGGATGAGCAGTTCTTC; CDR3 protein: CASSPPSGLRVLDEQFF
CDR3 length: 12; clone size: many; V gene: TRBV19; D gene: TRBD1; J gene: TRBJ1-4; CDR3 DNA: TGTGCCACCTATGACAGGGGCGGAAAACTGTTTTTT; CDR3 protein: CATYDRGGKLFF
CDR3 length: 11; clone size: many; V gene: TRBV6-5; D gene: TRBD1; J gene: TRBJ1-2; CDR3 DNA: TGTGCCACCACACAGGGGGATGGCTACACCTTC; CDR3 protein: CATTQGDGYTF
CDR3 length: 14; clone size: many; V gene: TRBV12-3/TRBV12-4; D gene: TRBD1; J gene: TRBJ1-2; CDR3 DNA: TGTGCCAGCAGTCCGGGGACAGGGGGCTATGGCTACACCTTC; CDR3 protein: CASSPGTGGYGYTF
CDR3 length: 15; clone size: many; V gene: TRBV20-1; D gene: .; J gene: TRBJ2-1; CDR3 DNA: TGCAGTGCTAGGTCGGGAGAGGAGGACTACAATGAGCAGTTCTTC; CDR3 protein: CSARSGEEDYNEQFF
CDR3 length: 12; clone size: many; V gene: TRBV20-1; D gene: .; J gene: TRBJ2-6; CDR3 DNA: TGCAGTGGGCAGGGTGGGGCCAACGTCCTGACTTTC; CDR3 protein: CSGQGGANVLTF
CDR3 length: 13; clone size: few; V gene: TRBV11-2; D gene: .; J gene: TRBJ2-3; CDR3 DNA: TGTGCCAGCAGCTTAACCGTCGCGGATACGCAGTATTTT; CDR3 protein: CASSLTVADTQYF
CDR3 length: 14; clone size: many; V gene: TRBV12-5; D gene: TRBD2; J gene: TRBJ2-1; CDR3 DNA: TGTGCTAGTGGTGCCTCAGGGACTAGCGGGAAGCAGTTCTTC; CDR3 protein: CASGASGTSGKQFF
CDR3 length: 14; clone size: many; V gene: TRBV12-3/TRBV12-4; D gene: TRBD1; J gene: TRBJ2-2; CDR3 DNA: TGTGCCAGCAGGGGACAGTCGAACACCGGGGAGCTGTTTTTT; CDR3 protein: CASRGQSNTGELFF
CDR3 length: 14; clone size: many; V gene: TRBV10-2; D gene: .; J gene: TRBJ2-7; CDR3 DNA: TGCGCCAGCAGTGAGTCGGAAGGAGGATCCGAGCAGTACTTC; CDR3 protein: CASSESEGGSEQYF
CDR3 length: 13; clone size: .; V gene: TRBV12-3/TRBV12-4; D gene: .; J gene: TRBJ2-1; CDR3 DNA: TGTGCCAGCGGCCAGACCTCGCCCGGGGAGCAGTTCTTC; CDR3 protein: CASGQTSPGEQFF
CDR3 length: 15; clone size: many; V gene: TRBV12-3/TRBV12-4; D gene: .; J gene: TRBJ2-1; CDR3 DNA: TGTGCCAGCAGTTTAGGGTTAGCGCACTACAATGAGCAGTTCTTC; CDR3 protein: CASSLGLAHYNEQFF
CDR3 length: 16; clone size: many; V gene: TRBV3-1; D gene: TRBD1; J gene: TRBJ1-1; CDR3 DNA: TGTGCCAGCAGCCGATCCGGGACAGGCTTTTCAGCTGAAGCTTTCTTT; CDR3 protein: CASSRSGTGFSAEAFF
CDR3 length: 14; clone size: many; V gene: TRBV7-2; D gene: .; J gene: TRBJ1-6; CDR3 DNA: TGTGCCAGCAGCTTAGGGCATCTTAATTCACCCCTCCACTTT; CDR3 protein: CASSLGHLNSPLHF
CDR3 length: 13; clone size: many; V gene: TRBV12-3/TRBV12-4; D gene: .; J gene: TRBJ2-7; CDR3 DNA: TGTGCCAGCAGCACAGGTCCGGTAGACGAGCAGTACTTC; CDR3 protein: CASSTGPVDEQYF
CDR3 length: 15; clone size: many; V gene: TRBV6-2/TRBV6-3; D gene: .; J gene: TRBJ2-3; CDR3 DNA: TGTGCCAGCATTTTCGCGGGCGGCGGCTCAGATACGCAGTATTTT; CDR3 protein: CASIFAGGGSDTQYF
CDR3 length: 13; clone size: many; V gene: TRBV20-1; D gene: TRBD1; J gene: TRBJ1-2; CDR3 DNA: TGCAGTGCCGACAGGGCAAAGGACTATGGCTACACCTTC; CDR3 protein: CSADRAKDYGYTF
CDR3 length: 14; clone size: many; V gene: TRBV6-2/TRBV6-3; D gene: .; J gene: TRBJ2-3; CDR3 DNA: TGTGCCAGCAGAACGACTTCTTTCACAGATACGCAGTATTTT; CDR3 protein: CASRTTSFTDTQYF
CDR3 length: 11; clone size: many; V gene: TRBV19; D gene: .; J gene: TRBJ2-1; CDR3 DNA: TGTGCCAGTCAACGAGGGCCTGAGCAGTTCTTC; CDR3 protein: CASQRGPEQFF
CDR3 length: 12; clone size: many; V gene: TRBV4-3; D gene: .; J gene: TRBJ1-1; CDR3 DNA: TGCGCCAGCAGCCAAGACTGGGGTAAAGCTTTCTTT; CDR3 protein: CASSQDWGKAFF
CDR3 length: 15; clone size: many; V gene: TRBV12-3/TRBV12-4; D gene: .; J gene: TRBJ2-5; CDR3 DNA: TGTGCCAGCAGTAGCCGGACCGGGACGCTAGAGACCCAGTACTTC; CDR3 protein: CASSSRTGTLETQYF
CDR3 length: 17; clone size: many; V gene: TRBV3-1; D gene: .; J gene: TRBJ2-1; CDR3 DNA: TGTGCCAGCAGCCAAGATCTGCCTCTAGCGCGTAACAATGAGCAGTTCTTC; CDR3 protein: CASSQDLPLARNNEQFF
CDR3 length: 16; clone size: many; V gene: TRBV4-2; D gene: TRBD2; J gene: TRBJ2-7; CDR3 DNA: TGTGCCAGCAGCCAAGAAGGCGGGAGGGGGGGGATCGAGCAGTACTTC; CDR3 protein: CASSQEGGRGGIEQYF
CDR3 length: 14; clone size: many; V gene: TRBV11-2; D gene: .; J gene: TRBJ1-2; CDR3 DNA: TGTGCCAGTGAGCCCGGTTGGGGTGTGGATGGCTACACCTTC; CDR3 protein: CASEPGWGVDGYTF
CDR3 length: 14; clone size: many; V gene: TRBV5-1; D gene: .; J gene: TRBJ2-7; CDR3 DNA: TGCGCCAGCAGCTTTGGAGGGCCTGGGAGTGAGCAGTACTTC; CDR3 protein: CASSFGGPGSEQYF
CDR3 length: 17; clone size: many; V gene: TRBV6-2/TRBV6-3; D gene: TRBD2; J gene: TRBJ2-3; CDR3 DNA: TGTGCCAGCAGTTACTCGAGGCTAGCGGGATTCACAGATACGCAGTATTTT; CDR3 protein: CASSYSRLAGFTDTQYF
CDR3 length: 12; clone size: many; V gene: TRBV9; D gene: .; J gene: TRBJ1-1; CDR3 DNA: TGTGCCAGCAGCGTTGAGACAGAGAAAGCTTTCTTT; CDR3 protein: CASSVETEKAFF
CDR3 length: 12; clone size: many; V gene: TRBV20-1; D gene: .; J gene: TRBJ2-7; CDR3 DNA: TGCAGTGCTAGAGGCGGCCTGGGGGAGCAGTACTTC; CDR3 protein: CSARGGLGEQYF
CDR3 length: 16; clone size: many; V gene: TRBV3-1; D gene: TRBD2; J gene: TRBJ2-2; CDR3 DNA: TGTGCCAGCAGCCCGGTCGCCAGCGGGAGAAGCGGGGAGCTGTTTTTT; CDR3 protein: CASSPVASGRSGELFF
CDR3 length: 15; clone size: many; V gene: TRBV3-1; D gene: .; J gene: TRBJ2-1; CDR3 DNA: TGTGCCAGCAGCTATTTCGGGCGAAGCGGCAATGAGCAGTTCTTC; CDR3 protein: CASSYFGRSGNEQFF
CDR3 length: 15; clone size: few; V gene: TRBV12-3/TRBV12-4; D gene: TRBD2; J gene: TRBJ2-1; CDR3 DNA: TGTGCCAGCAGTTTGGGACTAGCGGGAGTCAATGAGCAGTTCTTC; CDR3 protein: CASSLGLAGVNEQFF
CDR3 length: 16; clone size: many; V gene: TRBV20-1; D gene: TRBD1; J gene: TRBJ2-7; CDR3 DNA: TGCAGTGCCTCAAATACGGGACAGGGAGGTTCCAACGAGCAGTACTTC; CDR3 protein: CSASNTGQGGSNEQYF
CDR3 length: 14; clone size: many; V gene: TRBV7-2; D gene: TRBD1; J gene: TRBJ2-3; CDR3 DNA: TGTGCCAGCTTACCGGGACAGGGACCAGATACGCAGTATTTT; CDR3 protein: CASLPGQGPDTQYF
CDR3 length: 13; clone size: many; V gene: TRBV6-1; D gene: .; J gene: TRBJ2-1; CDR3 DNA: TGTGCCAGCAGTAAGGACTCTTACAATGAGCAGTTCTTC; CDR3 protein: CASSKDSYNEQFF
CDR3 length: 13; clone size: many; V gene: TRBV2; D gene: .; J gene: TRBJ2-7; CDR3 DNA: TGTGCCATTCAGGCGGGGAGCTCCTACGAGCAGTACTTC; CDR3 protein: CAIQAGSSYEQYF
CDR3 length: 14; clone size: .; V gene: TRBV3-1; D gene: .; J gene: TRBJ1-5; CDR3 DNA: TGTGCCAGCAGCCAAGAACCCGTCGCCCAGCCCCAGCATTTT; CDR3 protein: CASSQEPVAQPQHF
CDR3 length: 14; clone size: many; V gene: TRBV5-1; D gene: .; J gene: TRBJ2-5; CDR3 DNA: TGCGCCAGCAGCCAGTTTGGGGCGGGAGAGACCCAGTACTTC; CDR3 protein: CASSQFGAGETQYF
CDR3 length: 16; clone size: many; V gene: TRBV3-1; D gene: .; J gene: TRBJ2-2; CDR3 DNA: TGTGCCAGCAGGGGCCCGGGACTCTCGAACACCGGGGAGCTGTTTTTT; CDR3 protein: CASRGPGLSNTGELFF
CDR3 length: 17; clone size: many; V gene: TRBV11-2; D gene: TRBD2; J gene: TRBJ2-7; CDR3 DNA: TGTGCCAGCAGCTTAATCTCAGCGGGAGGGACCGACTACGAGCAGTACTTC; CDR3 protein: CASSLISAGGTDYEQYF
CDR3 length: 18; clone size: many; V gene: TRBV5-1; D gene: TRBD2; J gene: TRBJ2-3; CDR3 DNA: TGCGCCAGCAGCTTCGGGACTAGCGGGAGGGCCACAACAGATACGCAGTATTTT; CDR3 protein: CASSFGTSGRATTDTQYF
CDR3 length: 15; clone size: many; V gene: TRBV7-2; D gene: .; J gene: TRBJ2-2; CDR3 DNA: TGTGCCAGCAGCCCCCGGGACGTCAACACCGGGGAGCTGTTTTTT; CDR3 protein: CASSPRDVNTGELFF
CDR3 length: 15; clone size: many; V gene: TRBV20-1; D gene: .; J gene: TRBJ2-7; CDR3 DNA: TGCAGTGCTAGAGGAGGGCCAACTCCTCCCTACGAGCAGTACTTC; CDR3 protein: CSARGGPTPPYEQYF
CDR3 length: 15; clone size: many; V gene: TRBV7-8; D gene: .; J gene: TRBJ1-5; CDR3 DNA: TGTGCCAGCAGCTTAGCGCCGTATAGCAATCAGCCCCAGCATTTT; CDR3 protein: CASSLAPYSNQPQHF
CDR3 length: 18; clone size: many; V gene: TRBV12-3/TRBV12-4; D gene: .; J gene: TRBJ2-2; CDR3 DNA: TGTGCCAGCAGTTTCGGTAGTTGGATGGGATCCGACACCGGGGAGCTGTTTTTT; CDR3 protein: CASSFGSWMGSDTGELFF
CDR3 length: 10; clone size: many; V gene: TRBV20-1; D gene: .; J gene: TRBJ2-6; CDR3 DNA: TGCAGTGCTAGAGGGTCCGTCCTGACTTTC; CDR3 protein: CSARGSVLTF
CDR3 length: 14; clone size: many; V gene: TRBV5-6; D gene: .; J gene: TRBJ2-2; CDR3 DNA: TGTGCCAGCAGCTTGGAGGGGCTCGCCGGGGAGCTGTTTTTT; CDR3 protein: CASSLEGLAGELFF
CDR3 length: 15; clone size: many; V gene: TRBV27; D gene: TRBD2; J gene: TRBJ2-1; CDR3 DNA: TGTGCCAGCAGTTCCGGGACTAGCGGGAGTGTTGAGCAGTTCTTC; CDR3 protein: CASSSGTSGSVEQFF
CDR3 length: 15; clone size: many; V gene: TRBV24-1; D gene: .; J gene: TRBJ2-2; CDR3 DNA: TGTGCCACCAGTGATGGCCAAATCGTGACCGGGGAGCTGTTTTTT; CDR3 protein: CATSDGQIVTGELFF
CDR3 length: 16; clone size: many; V gene: TRBV12-3/TRBV12-4; D gene: TRBD2; J gene: TRBJ2-1; CDR3 DNA: TGTGCCAGCAGTTTACTAGCGGGAGGGGGGTACAATGAGCAGTTCTTC; CDR3 protein: CASSLLAGGGYNEQFF
CDR3 length: 13; clone size: few; V gene: TRBV7-2; D gene: .; J gene: TRBJ2-5; CDR3 DNA: TGTGCCAGCAGCTTCCCGCCGACAGAGACCCAGTACTTC; CDR3 protein: CASSFPPTETQYF
CDR3 length: 16; clone size: many; V gene: TRBV2; D gene: .; J gene: TRBJ2-6; CDR3 DNA: TGTGCCAGCAGTGACCGGGACGTACCAGGGGCCAACGTCCTGACTTTC; CDR3 protein: CASSDRDVPGANVLTF
CDR3 length: 15; clone size: few; V gene: TRBV2; D gene: TRBD1; J gene: TRBJ1-3; CDR3 DNA: TGTGCCAGCACCCTGACAGGGATCTCTGGAAACACCATATATTTT; CDR3 protein: CASTLTGISGNTIYF
CDR3 length: 16; clone size: few; V gene: TRBV19; D gene: .; J gene: TRBJ2-5; CDR3 DNA: TGTGCCAGTAGTAACCGACAGGGGTCCGGGAGGGAGACCCAGTACTTC; CDR3 protein: CASSNRQGSGRETQYF